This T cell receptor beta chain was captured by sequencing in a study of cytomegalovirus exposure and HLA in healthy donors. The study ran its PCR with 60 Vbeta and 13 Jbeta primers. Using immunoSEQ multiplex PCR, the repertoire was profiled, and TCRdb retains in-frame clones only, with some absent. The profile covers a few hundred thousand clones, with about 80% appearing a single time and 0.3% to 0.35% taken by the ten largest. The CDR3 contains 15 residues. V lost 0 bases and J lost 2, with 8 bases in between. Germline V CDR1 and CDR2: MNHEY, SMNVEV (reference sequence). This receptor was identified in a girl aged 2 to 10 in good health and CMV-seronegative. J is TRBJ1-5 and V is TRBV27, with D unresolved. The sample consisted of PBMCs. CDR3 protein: CASSLSSRGNQPQHF. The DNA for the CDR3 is TGTGCCAGCAGTTTATCGTCGCGAGGCAATCAGCCCCAGCATTTT.